This T cell receptor (beta chain) was profiled in a study of cytomegalovirus exposure and HLA in healthy donors (dated by TCRdb to 2015 to 2018). With respect to the entire study: In an earlier analysis of roughly 590 of the donors, under 300 Gb of sequence data and 90 million to 130 million unique TCR beta sequences from roughly 200 million T cells were reported. An early release covering roughly 600 HLA-typed donors comprised roughly 300 gigabases of sequencing data and roughly 86 million unique TCR sequences. The genetic ancestry cluster associated with self-reported Caucasian donors included around four fifths of the 398 genotyped donors. The study aimed to test whether cataloging public T cell receptors could reveal signatures of past pathogen exposure. The study profiled the T cell repertoires of 500 to 800 subjects by immunosequencing and related them to cytomegalovirus serostatus. Besides the first cohort of approximately 670 subjects, a separate validation cohort made up of 95 to 150 different subjects was used. The study combined high-throughput TCR immunosequencing, statistical association of individual TCRs with disease status, and machine learning to predict cytomegalovirus infection status. A later analysis re-examined previously published TCR beta repertoires from several hundred donors and added high-resolution HLA genotyping to investigate patterns of TCR occurrence. The later analysis used no new phenotypic data to find candidate immune exposures, relying instead on TCR beta sequences and their occurrence across donors. To decide whether each TCR beta V gene segment behaved as functional or pseudogenic, an earlier analysis of some 570 of the donors relied on high-throughput TCR beta sequencing. Donor age, sex, ethnicity and CMV serostatus were collected together with the repertoire data. A later genetic analysis took genome-wide SNP genotypes for about 65% of the 666 donors and used that subset as a discovery cohort. All discovery cohort repertoires had been generated using a single sequencing platform. HLA typing covered class I and class II loci at four-digit resolution. Typing coverage varied by locus: 629-630 donors for A, B, C, DRB1 and DQB1; 522 for DQA1; some 610 for DPA1; approximately 450 for DPB1. About 5 DR-DQ haplotypes were handled as single units for association and clustering, since linkage in the cohort was strong. On average, around 230,000 unique TCR beta nucleotide sequences were sequenced per donor among a few hundred genotyped donors of the cohort, with approximately 18% of those sequences being non-productive.

This clone has just one count. Its recognized antigen is unknown. No much larger clone is present one base from it, and per-base qualities are unavailable. In total, roughly 670 healthy bone marrow donors made up the cohort. At the time of sampling, every cohort member was nominally healthy, though immune exposures that went unrecorded were likely present. The donor was CMV seronegative and belonged to the group of 352 seronegative cohort members. A peripheral blood sample was collected from each donor, and TCR beta sequencing was performed on peripheral blood mononuclear cells. Genomic DNA was extracted from the blood cell samples with the Qiagen DNeasy Blood Extraction Kit. The germline V gene (reference sequence) gives CDR1 as MNHNY and CDR2 as SVGAGI. Inclusive of the bounding cysteine and phenylalanine, the CDR3 is 13 residues long. Only the CDR3 part of the read is kept: 39 bases, read in frame from the first base. Trimming removed 4 bases from V and 6 bases from J, leaving 10 bases between the germline ends.

Study-wide conclusions, independent of this receptor: In a later analysis, the rate of TCR association differed among HLA loci, with DRB1 alleles having the most associated TCRs and HLA-C alleles having the fewest. The authors suggested that the approach could potentially be generalized to other disease states and immunological phenotypes. In vitro tests confirmed that a few of the cytomegalovirus-associated TCR beta chains recognize cytomegalovirus antigens. The study listed approximately 160 TCR beta chains as associated with cytomegalovirus. An association between a missense DCLRE1C variant and V-gene and J-gene trimming of TCR beta chains was found in a later genetic analysis and replicated in an independent cohort. According to a later genetic analysis, donors in an Asian-associated ancestry cluster had fewer N-insertions in productive TCRs than the approximately 700-donor mean. Most TCR sequences were seen in very few donors, while some public TCRs were found in many individuals. This cohort had only TCR beta chains sequenced, and the lack of alpha or paired-chain data limited which features could be detected. Specific HLA alleles were associated with roughly 17,000 TCR beta sequences at a false discovery rate of 0.05 in a later analysis. In both the original and validation cohorts, the classifier was reported to diagnose cytomegalovirus status with high specificity and sensitivity. A further reported finding was that TCR beta sequences accurately predicted the HLA-A and HLA-B alleles for most subjects in the first cohort. Several of the top co-occurrence clusters appeared to be linked to parvovirus B19, influenza, CMV and Epstein-Barr virus, according to a later analysis. Presence/absence analyses assumed roughly uniform sequencing depth across donors, an assumption that may not hold. The only immune exposure information available for the cohort was CMV serostatus. A later analysis found that most CMV-associated TCR beta chains appeared HLA-restricted, with HLA associations seemingly driven largely by CMV exposure. A group of highly shared sequence variants was considered likely to be a technical artifact of the sequencing pipeline. Linkage disequilibrium might explain the correlated functional status among segregating V segments, but an unknown experimental factor could not be excluded. When HLA alleles, especially DR and DQ, strongly co-occurred, TCR associations were difficult to assign to individual alleles. The 87-base-pair reads could not distinguish some IMGT-functional V segments, including TRBV6-2 and TRBV6-3, so those segments were excluded. Because counts were too low, roughly 18 rarely observed V segments, including chromosome 9 orphons, were left out of the earlier analysis of 587 of the donors. A later analysis found that HLA-associated TCR beta chains were more clonally expanded and had lower generation probabilities than equally common non-associated chains. HLA typing was unavailable for some donors at each locus, so association tests used only the typed subset. An earlier analysis of around 500 of the donors showed that most TCR beta V segments appeared in productive rearrangements either about 87% or about 30% of the time, which broadly matched IMGT annotations.

Library preparation employed the immunoSEQ multiplex PCR assay. For the multiplex PCR, a mixture combining 60 forward primers for TCR Vbeta segments and 13 reverse primers for TCR Jbeta segments was used. A multiplex PCR assay on genomic DNA amplified the CDR3 region of rearranged TCR beta genes. The Illumina HiSeq System was used to sequence the amplified TCR beta libraries as 87-base-pair reads. The authors processed their data as follows. A later analysis counted approximately 74 million unique TCR beta chains across the 666 repertoires, and 10 million to 12 million of these chains were shared by at least two donors. A nearest-neighbor algorithm error-corrected the raw reads and collapsed the reads into unique sequences, merging closely related sequences to remove PCR and sequencing errors. To assign V, D and J gene segments, CDR3 sequences were aligned to IMGT reference sequences. Each retained sequence needed at least a six-nucleotide match to both a V gene segment and a J gene segment. Rearrangements were called productive when the CDR3 lacked stop codons and stayed in frame with V and J; all others were non-productive. CDR3 was defined according to IMGT convention as the region running from the second conserved V-encoded cysteine to the conserved J-encoded phenylalanine. In an earlier analysis of more than 550 of the donors, sequences lacking an unambiguous match to a single V gene segment were excluded. In an earlier analysis of some 590 of the donors, a V segment was called functional when productive rearrangements were above 56.7%, and segregating when the standard deviation between donors exceeded 5%. To diagnose cytomegalovirus status from the catalog of TCR beta chain sequences, a statistical classification framework was built. In a later analysis, V and J genes were assigned by comparing TCR nucleotide sequences against IMGT/GENE-DB human TR gene sequences. The TCRdist pipeline was used in a later analysis to assign CDR3 sequences and most-parsimonious VDJ recombination scenarios. A later analysis defined each TCR beta chain by its CDR3 amino acid sequence plus V-gene family, and excluded reads lacking a unique V-gene family. In a later analysis, several hundred highly shared, low-generation-probability nucleotide sequences were removed to address suspected cross-contamination and a sequencing artifact. For each public chain, a later analysis derived a clonal expansion index from normalized ranks of inferred template counts within each repertoire. In a later analysis, generation probabilities were computed using a VDJ recombination model fitted to out-of-frame rearrangements, and the results were checked against IGoR. In a later analysis, hypergeometric tests were used to score TCR-TCR, TCR-HLA and TCR-CMV co-occurrence, with a repertoire-size bias correction applied to TCR pairs. A later analysis estimated false discovery rates by permuting HLA or CMV assignments 20 times. In a later analysis, co-occurring TCRs were grouped using DBSCAN, with TCRdist sequence similarity added in when clustering inside HLA-allele-positive subsets. Repertoires with fewer than 30,000 or more than 120,000 public chains were left out of co-occurrence clustering, as were five repertoires with anomalous nucleotide sharing. Here the immuneACCESS table is served through TCRdb, limited to in-frame sequences with V and J called. Missing clones are a known gap in these copies; in checked studies unresolved V genes cover under half, and the rest lacks a known reason. The V and J calls and clone size come from that table; D and trimming were worked out from the DNA. The sample yields some 200,000 clones; approximately 83% were counted once. The leading ten clones occupy around 1.4% of the sample.

Specimen: PBMCs. The clonotype comes from a girl aged 5-17 years in good health and CMV-seronegative. The chain couples TRBV6-6 to TRBJ2-1; matching of 6 bases hints at TRBD1 as the D gene. The CDR3 is CASSSGQPNEQFF. The base sequence is TGTGCCAGCAGTTCCGGACAGCCCAATGAGCAGTTCTTC.